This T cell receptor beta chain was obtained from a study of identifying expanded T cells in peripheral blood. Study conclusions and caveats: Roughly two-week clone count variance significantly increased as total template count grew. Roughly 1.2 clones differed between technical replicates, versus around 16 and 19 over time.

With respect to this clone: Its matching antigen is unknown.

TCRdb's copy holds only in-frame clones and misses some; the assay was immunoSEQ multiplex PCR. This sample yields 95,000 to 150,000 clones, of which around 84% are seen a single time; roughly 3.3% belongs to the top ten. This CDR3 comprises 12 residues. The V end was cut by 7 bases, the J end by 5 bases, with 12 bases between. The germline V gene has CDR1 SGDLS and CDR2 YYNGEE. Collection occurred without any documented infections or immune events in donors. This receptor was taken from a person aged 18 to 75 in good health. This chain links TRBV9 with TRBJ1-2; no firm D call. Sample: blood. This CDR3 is CASGSPTYGYTF. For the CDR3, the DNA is TGTGCCAGCGGCAGCCCAACGTATGGCTACACCTTC.